What follows are 30 T cell receptor beta chains derived from one specimen sequenced in a study of shared clonotypes between healthy human individuals. This table comes from immunoSEQ multiplex PCR, and its TCRdb copy is limited to in-frame clones, with some not included. The sample comprises about 2.1 million clones, around 95% of which are singletons, and under 2% rests with the top ten. Naive CD8 cells were CD45RO-negative, positively selected for CCR7, excluding terminally differentiated effector memory CD45RA+ cells. Sequencing used naive CD8+ T cells from PBMCs. Receptors were obtained from a young man in good health. Some clones in this sample may be carry-over from other donors' samples.

The V gene is TRBV19, the J gene TRBJ2-1; 10 nucleotides agree with TRBD2. J was trimmed by 2 bases and V by 3 bases; bases with no gene match: 13. This CDR3 spans 19 amino acids. Germline assignment: CDR1 LNHDA and CDR2 SQIVND (reference sequence). This CDR3 is CASSMLWGTSGNTYNEQFF. The CDR3 coding sequence is TGTGCCAGTAGTATGTTGTGGGGAACTAGCGGGAACACCTACAATGAGCAGTTCTTC.

This sequence joins TRBV27 and TRBJ2-7, with D unresolved. Germline V CDR1 and CDR2: MNHEY, SMNVEV (reference sequence). This CDR3 is built from 13 residues. Trimming left V 5 bases short and J 2 bases short, with 10 bases between. The CDR3 DNA is TGTGCCAGCAGTACTGGGTCCACCTACGAGCAGTACTTC. As protein: CASSTGSTYEQYF.

With regard to this clone: Other DNA sequences from this sample encode an identical CDR3 as well. The V gene is TRBV10-3, the J gene TRBJ2-7; no reliable D call. The CDR3 consists of 13 residues. V was trimmed by 3 bases and J by 1 base, leaving 7 bases between them. Germline assignment: CDR1 ENHRY and CDR2 SYGVKD. The CDR3 DNA follows: TGTGCCATCAGTGAATCCCCATCCTACGAGCAGTACTTC. This codes for CAISESPSYEQYF.

The chain carries TRBV11-3 and TRBJ1-2; possibly TRBD1 for D (5 bases). CDR3 length: 14 residues. Germline CDR1 and CDR2: SGHNT and YENEEA. V shed 7 bases and J shed 7 bases, with 19 bases lying between them. CDR3 bases: TGTGCCAGCACTGTCAGGACACCCATGGGTGGCTACACCTTC. Protein product: CASTVRTPMGGYTF. Complete variable domain (other parts from reference TRBV11-3 and TRBJ1-2): EAGVVQSPRYKIIEKKQPVAFWCNPISGHNTLYWYLQNLGQGPELLIRYENEEAVDDSQLPKDRFSAERLKGVDSTLKIQPAELGDSAVYLCASTVRTPMGGYTFGSGTRLTVV.

The chain carries TRBV28 and TRBJ2-1; D possibly corresponds to TRBD2 (5 bases). The V gene lost 2 bases and the J gene lost 10 bases, with 9 bases spanning the gap. CDR3 size: 12 residues. Germline assignment: CDR1 MDHEN and CDR2 SYDVKM. This CDR3 reads CASSLSTGEQFF. CDR3 nucleotides: TGTGCCAGCAGTTTAAGTACGGGGGAGCAGTTCTTC.

This sequence joins TRBV11-2 and TRBJ2-5; D might be TRBD1 or TRBD2, each matching 5 bases. The germline gives CDR1 SGHAT, CDR2 FQNNGV. With 5 bases removed from V and 4 bases from J, the gap between germline ends came to 8 bases. This CDR3 spans 12 amino acids. CDR3 DNA: TGTGCCAGCAGCCGGGGCGCAGAGACCCAGTACTTC. This translates into CASSRGAETQYF. Complete variable domain (other parts from reference TRBV11-2 and TRBJ2-5): EAGVAQSPRYKIIEKRQSVAFWCNPISGHATLYWYQQILGQGPKLLIQFQNNGVVDDSQLPKDRFSAERLKGVDSTLKIQPAKLEDSAVYLCASSRGAETQYFGPGTRLLVL.

The chain joins TRBV9 to TRBJ1-4; D possibly corresponds to TRBD1 (5 bases). Deletions cut 4 bases from V and 12 bases from J, with 16 bases between. There are 13 residues in the CDR3. Germline V lookup: CDR1 SGDLS, CDR2 YYNGEE. CDR3 sequence reads: CASSPGRGLELFF. CDR3 bases: TGTGCCAGCAGCCCGGGGAGGGGTTTAGAACTGTTTTTT.

This chain connects TRBV28 to TRBJ1-2, with a possible D match to TRBD1 (5 bases). Trimming left V 5 bases short and J 6 bases short, with 16 bases between. This CDR3 is 14 amino acids long. Germline V gene data show CDR1 as MDHEN and CDR2 as SYDVKM. The CDR3 is CASSDRRGWDGYTF. Written as DNA, the CDR3 is TGTGCCAGCAGTGACCGCCGGGGGTGGGATGGCTACACCTTC.

This clone is a singleton in its sample. This chain joins TRBV2 and TRBJ2-7, with 7 bases matching TRBD1. The CDR3 loop spans 14 amino acids. The trim removed 6 bases at V and 2 bases at J, leaving 7 bases unmatched. Germline CDR1 reads SNHLY; CDR2 reads FYNNEI. In nucleotides, the CDR3 is TGTGCCAGCAGGACTGACAGGGACCCCTACGAGCAGTACTTC. Translation gives CASRTDRDPYEQYF.

The chain uses TRBV28 and TRBJ1-2; D is undetermined. Germline CDR1 MDHEN, CDR2 SYDVKM. The CDR3 length is 13 residues. V lost 2 bases, J lost 2 bases, and 6 bases lay in between. The CDR3, as DNA: TGTGCCAGCAGTTTACGGCAGAACTATGGCTACACCTTC. Its protein product is CASSLRQNYGYTF.

The rearrangement links TRBV7-8 to TRBJ2-5, with TRBD1 identical over 7 bases. In germline, CDR1 is SGHVS, CDR2 FQNEAQ. With 5 bases clipped from V and 2 bases from J, the junction kept 8 bases outside the gene matches. This CDR3 is 15 amino acids long. The CDR3 DNA reads TGTGCCAGCAGCCGAGACAGGGTACCACAAGAGACCCAGTACTTC. Protein product: CASSRDRVPQETQYF.

For the CDR3, the DNA is TGTGCCAGTAGTCCCGGGACAGGGGCTGTTTTCGAGCAGTACTTC. Protein: CASSPGTGAVFEQYF. The chain combines TRBV19 with TRBJ2-7, with 10 bases fitting TRBD1. V shed 5 bases and J 6 bases; nucleotides not matched to a gene: 10. Germline CDR1 is LNHDA and CDR2 is SQIVND (reference sequence). The CDR3 has 15 residues.

The chain carries TRBV16 and TRBJ2-7; TRBD1 agrees at 8 bases. This CDR3 region has 15 residues. Germline CDR1 is KGHSY and CDR2 is FQNENV. The V segment lost 4 bases and the J segment 2 bases; nucleotides outside the gene matches: 7. In DNA form, the CDR3 reads TGTGCCAGCAGCCCGACGGACAGGGAGACCTACGAGCAGTACTTC. Amino acids: CASSPTDRETYEQYF.

This chain links TRBV7-9 with TRBJ2-1; 11 nucleotides agree with TRBD2. The CDR3 is 15 amino acids. Germline V lookup: CDR1 SEHNR, CDR2 FQNEAQ (reference sequence). V lost 7 bases and J lost 7; bases outside the gene matches: 9. The chain's CDR3 is CASIQPGLAANEQFF. The CDR3 bases are TGTGCCAGCATCCAACCGGGACTAGCGGCGAATGAGCAGTTCTTC.

The CDR3, as DNA: TGTGCCAGCAGCTTAAGCCCGGGACACCGTTCCTACGAGCAGTACTTC. It translates to CASSLSPGHRSYEQYF. The chain recombines TRBV7-9 with TRBJ2-7; possibly TRBD1 for D (6 bases). The CDR3 contains 16 residues. Trimming pared 2 bases from V and 1 base from J, leaving 15 bases between. Germline V gene sequence: CDR1 SEHNR, CDR2 FQNEAQ (reference sequence).

This clone was observed a single time. The genes are TRBV28 and TRBJ2-7; D perhaps matches TRBD1 (6 bases). The CDR3 covers 14 residues. The ends were cut back, 5 bases at V and 2 bases at J, with 13 bases in the middle. Germline lookup yields CDR1 MDHEN and CDR2 SYDVKM. The CDR3 is CASSPQGEAYEQYF. The CDR3 nucleotides read TGTGCCAGCAGTCCACAGGGAGAAGCCTACGAGCAGTACTTC.

The genes are TRBV6-1 and TRBJ1-1, with 10 positions matching TRBD1. CDR1 is MNHNS and CDR2 is SASEGT in the germline V gene. The junction had 6 bases not matched to a gene; V was cut back by 10 bases and J by 4 bases. The CDR3 sequence is 13 residues long. CDR3 nucleotides: TGTGCCACTTCGGACAGGGGGTTCACTGAAGCTTTCTTT. As protein: CATSDRGFTEAFF.

This sequence joins TRBV28 and TRBJ1-4, with D perhaps TRBD1 (6 bases). Trimming cost V 3 bases and J 8 bases, with 13 bases left between them. The germline V gene has CDR1 MDHEN and CDR2 SYDVKM. This CDR3 region has 14 residues. CDR3 protein: CASSFVGAWEKLFF. Written as DNA, the CDR3 is TGTGCCAGCAGTTTCGTGGGGGCTTGGGAAAAACTGTTTTTT.

The chain joins TRBV7-8 to TRBJ1-1; no firm D call. V was pared by 1 base and J by 0 bases, with 12 bases between. The CDR3 is 16 residues long. Germline-derived CDR1 and CDR2 are SGHVS and FQNEAQ. The CDR3 loop reads CASSLGVREMNTEAFF. As DNA, the CDR3 is TGTGCCAGCAGCTTAGGGGTAAGGGAGATGAACACTGAAGCTTTCTTT.

The J gene is TRBJ1-3, the V gene TRBV4-1; D remains ambiguous. Looked up from germline, CDR1 is MGHRA and CDR2 is YSYEKL. This CDR3 has 15 residues. The V gene lost 1 base and the J gene lost 8 bases, with 15 bases spanning the gap. The CDR3 loop reads CASSQAPGTGDTIYF. The CDR3 bases are TGCGCCAGCAGCCAAGCTCCTGGCACTGGGGACACCATATATTTT.

This chain connects TRBV9 to TRBJ1-3; D perhaps matches TRBD1 (6 bases). The CDR3 length is 16 residues. The ends were cut back, 4 bases at V and 3 bases at J, with 17 bases in the middle. The germline CDR1 and CDR2 sequences are SGDLS and YYNGEE. The CDR3 region has the DNA TGTGCCAGCAGCCCCTCCGGGGGGGCTTTTGGAAACACCATATATTTT. Encoded protein: CASSPSGGAFGNTIYF.

This chain links TRBV6-1 with TRBJ2-7; no firm D call. Trimming pared 0 bases from V and 3 bases from J, leaving 9 bases between. This CDR3 has 14 residues. Germline V gives CDR1 MNHNS, CDR2 SASEGT. The CDR3 protein is CASSEALTLYEQYF. In DNA, the CDR3 is TGTGCCAGCAGTGAAGCGCTAACCCTCTACGAGCAGTACTTC.

The gene calls are TRBV6-5 and TRBJ2-7; unclear D gene. The CDR3 is made up of 15 amino acids. Germline V gene lookup returns CDR1 MNHEY and CDR2 SVGAGI. Trimming removed 6 bases at V and 3 bases at J, with 18 bases between. CDR3 sequence: CASRNRVHSIYEQYF. The CDR3 DNA sequence: TGTGCCAGCAGAAACCGGGTCCACTCCATCTACGAGCAGTACTTC.

V is TRBV7-8 and J is TRBJ2-7; 7 positions match TRBD2. The junction had 10 bases not matched to a gene; V was cut back by 1 base and J by 4 bases. Germline assignment: CDR1 SGHVS and CDR2 FQNEAQ. The CDR3 totals 16 residues. The CDR3 nucleotides are TGTGCCAGCAGCTTAGATCGGACTAGAGGGGAGTACGAGCAGTACTTC. This encodes CASSLDRTRGEYEQYF.

This chain uses TRBV15 with TRBJ2-5; tentatively, D is TRBD2 (6 bases). CDR3 length equals 14 residues. V dropped 3 bases and J dropped 2 bases, with 10 bases sitting between them. Germline values: CDR1 LNHNV, CDR2 YYDKDF (reference sequence). The CDR3 loop is CATSRGLQQETQYF. The CDR3 bases are TGTGCCACCAGCAGGGGACTGCAGCAAGAGACCCAGTACTTC.

V usage is TRBV5-6 and J usage is TRBJ2-1; tentatively, D is TRBD2 (7 bases). The germline V and J ends were trimmed by 3 bases and 4 bases, with 17 bases remaining between them. The CDR3 is 16 residues long. The germline gives CDR1 SGHDT, CDR2 YYEEEE. The CDR3: CASSWGASGDYNEQFF. The DNA of the CDR3 is TGTGCCAGCAGCTGGGGGGCTAGCGGTGATTACAATGAGCAGTTCTTC.

The chain combines TRBV7-6 with TRBJ1-2; the match to TRBD1 covers 9 bases. Trimming at V came to 7 bases and at J to 3 bases, leaving 3 bases not matched to a gene. This CDR3 is built from 13 residues. Germline CDR1 and CDR2: SGHVS and FNYEAQ. Here the CDR3 reads CASMGQGDYGYTF. CDR3 coding DNA: TGTGCCAGCATGGGACAGGGCGACTATGGCTACACCTTC.

The chain has TRBV7-9 and TRBJ1-1; TRBD1 might be the D (5 bases). CDR1 is SEHNR, CDR2 FQNEAQ, per germline (reference sequence). The CDR3 is 14 residues long. The V gene lost 5 bases and the J gene lost 2 bases, with 12 bases spanning the gap. CDR3 in amino acids: CASSPGSQNTEAFF. Written as DNA, the CDR3 is TGTGCCAGCAGCCCAGGGTCACAAAACACTGAAGCTTTCTTT. Using reference TRBV7-9 and TRBJ1-1 for the parts outside the CDR3, the full variable domain is DTGVSQNPRHKITKRGQNVTFRCDPISEHNRLYWYRQTLGQGPEFLTYFQNEAQLEKSRLLSDRFSAERPKGSFSTLEIQRTEQGDSAMYLCASSPGSQNTEAFFGQGTRLTVV.

V is TRBV27 and J is TRBJ2-7; possibly TRBD1 for D (6 bases). The CDR3 contains 11 residues. The V gene lost 7 bases and the J gene lost 6 bases, with 10 bases spanning the gap. Germline loops: CDR1 MNHEY, CDR2 SMNVEV (reference sequence). The CDR3 sequence is CASKARGEQYF. The CDR3 DNA is TGTGCCAGCAAAGCCAGGGGCGAGCAGTACTTC.

The table lists this clone with a few counts. The CDR3 DNA follows: TGTGCCTTTCGACGAACAGGGGACACTGAAGCTTTCTTT. Amino acid sequence: CAFRRTGDTEAFF. The chain employs TRBV30 and TRBJ1-1, with 7 bases that match TRBD1. Germline CDR1 reads GTSNPN; CDR2 reads SVGIG (reference sequence). The CDR3 extends over 13 amino acids. The V segment lost 7 bases and the J segment 3 bases; nucleotides outside the gene matches: 8. Supplemented by reference TRBV30 and TRBJ1-1, the full variable domain reads SQTIHQWPATLVQPVGSPLSLECTVEGTSNPNLYWYRQAAGRGLQLLFYSVGIGQISSEVPQNLSASRPQDRQFILSSKKLLLSDSGFYLCAFRRTGDTEAFFGQGTRLTVV.